This is a list of T cell receptor beta chains from one sample in a study of T-cell reconstitution after alpha-beta-depleted transplantation in children. TCRdb processed the PCR reads anew with MiXCR; each CDR3 protein has one entry. The sample lists hundreds of thousands of distinct CDR3 sequences; around 16% were seen once. Source: PBMCs, mostly from graft donor cells, taken 360 days after TCRalphabeta/CD19-depleted stem cell transplant. The receptors shown here come from a male patient aged 2 to 10 who had a stem cell transplant for acute lymphoblastic leukemia, so the T cells may come from the graft donor. The CDR3 runs from the conserved cysteine through the conserved F or W. A D gene is named only where the DNA matches it firmly. Size values are once, few and many counts, or a class for expanded clones, and some rows have none.

>NA|13|TRBJ2-6|NA|TRBV29-1
TGCAGCGTTCTCTCGGGAGGGGCCAACGTCCTGACTTTC
CSVLSGGANVLTF
>TRBD2|20|TRBJ2-1|few|TRBV11-1
TGTGCCAGCAGCACCAAGTTGTCCGGCAGAAGGGGACTAGCGTACAATGAGCAGTTCTTC
CASSTKLSGRRGLAYNEQFF
>NA|12|TRBJ2-7|NA|TRBV20-1
TGCAGTGCGGGCGGAGCGCACTACGAGCAGTACTTC
CSAGGAHYEQYF
>TRBD2|17|TRBJ2-2|NA|TRBV6-2/TRBV6-3
TGTGCCAGCAGTCCGAATCTTGCATGGGAGGGCTCCGGGGAGCTGTTTTTT
CASSPNLAWEGSGELFF
>NA|13|TRBJ2-1|many|TRBV10-2
TGCGCCAGCAGTAGGACCTTCTACAATGAGCAGTTCTTC
CASSRTFYNEQFF
>TRBD1|16|TRBJ2-2|many|TRBV5-1
TGCGCCAGCAGCGCCTGGACAGGGCCTAACACCGGGGAGCTGTTTTTT
CASSAWTGPNTGELFF
>TRBD2|15|TRBJ2-1|few|TRBV12-3/TRBV12-4
TGTGCCAGCATTAGCGGGCTAGCGGACCACAATGAGCAGTTCTTC
CASISGLADHNEQFF
>NA|15|TRBJ2-2|few|TRBV15
TGTGCCACCAGTACGACTAGATCGGGCACCGGGGAGCTGTTTTTT
CATSTTRSGTGELFF
>TRBD1|18|TRBJ1-3|NA|TRBV4-1
TGCGCCAGCAGCCAAGATTCAGACAGGGGCCTTTACAGAAACACCATATATTTT
CASSQDSDRGLYRNTIYF
>NA|15|TRBJ2-2|NA|TRBV11-3
TGTGCCAGCAGCCCCCGGAGTGGTTATACCGGGGAGCTGTTTTTT
CASSPRSGYTGELFF
>NA|15|TRBJ2-7|few|TRBV7-8
TGTGCCAGCAGCTTAGTTCGGAGGTCAGGACACGAGCAGTACTTC
CASSLVRRSGHEQYF
>TRBD1|14|TRBJ2-2|many|TRBV12-3/TRBV12-4
TGTGCCAGCAGTAGCCAGGGGGCTATCGGGGAGCTGTTTTTT
CASSSQGAIGELFF
>TRBD2|13|TRBJ2-7|NA|TRBV4-2
TGTGCCAGCAGCCCGGGGGGTATATACGAGCAGTACTTC
CASSPGGIYEQYF
>TRBD1|14|TRBJ2-3|few|TRBV20-1
TGCAGTGCGCCTCGGACAGGGGCAACAGATACGCAGTATTTT
CSAPRTGATDTQYF
>TRBD2|17|TRBJ2-7|NA|TRBV20-1
TGCAGTGCTCGACCTTACGCGACTAGCGGGTGGGCCTACGAGCAGTACTTC
CSARPYATSGWAYEQYF
>TRBD2|15|TRBJ2-5|few|TRBV7-6
TGTGCCAGCAGCATTAGCGGGAGGGCGGGAGAGACCCAGTACTTC
CASSISGRAGETQYF
>TRBD2|15|TRBJ2-3|many|TRBV4-1
TGCGCCAGCAGCCAAAGGCGGGAGAACACAGATACGCAGTATTTT
CASSQRRENTDTQYF
>TRBD2|15|TRBJ2-3|few|TRBV9
TGTGCCAGCGGCGGGAGCGGGAGTATCGCAGATACGCAGTATTTT
CASGGSGSIADTQYF
>TRBD2|17|TRBJ2-7|NA|TRBV5-1
TGCGCCAGCAGCCGGGAGCCCAAGGGCCTAGCGGGAGACGAGCAGTACTTC
CASSREPKGLAGDEQYF
>NA|14|TRBJ2-2|NA|TRBV5-1
TGCGCCAGCAGTGGCGACCCGAACACCGGGGAGCTGTTTTTT
CASSGDPNTGELFF
>NA|13|TRBJ2-2|NA|TRBV6-1
TGTGCCAGCAGCACTGGATCGTTCGGGGAGCTGTTTTTT
CASSTGSFGELFF
>NA|16|TRBJ2-7|few|TRBV20-1
TGCAGTGCTAGGGGGGCCGGGACTAAGGGATCCTACGAGCAGTACTTC
CSARGAGTKGSYEQYF
>NA|15|TRBJ2-5|NA|TRBV4-3
TGCGCCAGCAGCCAAGGTCGCGGGTACAGGGAGACCCAGTACTTC
CASSQGRGYRETQYF
>NA|15|TRBJ1-5|few|TRBV7-2
TGTGCCAGCAGTATGGACAGCCAGCTCAATCAGCCCCAGCATTTT
CASSMDSQLNQPQHF
>NA|16|TRBJ2-3|few|TRBV7-2
TGTGCCAGCAGCTTAGTTGGGGCTAGGGGGGGGGATACGCAGTATTTT
CASSLVGARGGDTQYF
>NA|13|TRBJ1-2|NA|TRBV29-1
TGCAGCGTTAGGCCAAGGGCCTCTGGGGGGTACACCTTC
CSVRPRASGGYTF
>TRBD2|16|TRBJ2-5|many|TRBV9
TGTGCCAGCAGCCTTAGCGGACTAGCGGGGCAAGAGACCCAGTACTTC
CASSLSGLAGQETQYF
>NA|14|TRBJ1-2|few|TRBV20-1
TGCAGTGCTAGAGCCGCACAGGGTGGAAATGGCTACACCTTC
CSARAAQGGNGYTF
>NA|14|TRBJ2-2|NA|TRBV5-6
TGTGCCAGCAGCTTGCCGGGCGACACCGGGGAGCTGTTTTTT
CASSLPGDTGELFF
>TRBD1|16|TRBJ2-3|few|TRBV28
TGTGCCAGCAGTATCAGGGGGCCCCAGGGGACAGATACGCAGTATTTT
CASSIRGPQGTDTQYF
>NA|13|TRBJ2-2|many|TRBV7-3
TGTGCCAGCAGACCTCAGGGGTCCGGGGAGCTGTTTTTT
CASRPQGSGELFF
>TRBD1|15|TRBJ1-5|NA|TRBV7-9
TGTGCCAGCAGCAATTCGACAGGGGGGCTTCAGCCCCAGCATTTT
CASSNSTGGLQPQHF
>NA|14|TRBJ1-3|few|TRBV2
TGTGCCAGCAGTTCCCCCGGAACTGGAAACACCATATATTTT
CASSSPGTGNTIYF
>NA|16|TRBJ2-2|few|TRBV27
TGTGCCAGCAGTTTCGCGGTTCCTCGTGGGACCGGGGAGCTGTTTTTT
CASSFAVPRGTGELFF
>TRBD1|16|TRBJ1-1|many|TRBV20-1
TGCAGTCCTCGACACAATACAGGGGGCGGGAACACTGAAGCTTTCTTT
CSPRHNTGGGNTEAFF
>NA|13|TRBJ1-5|NA|TRBV7-8
TGTGCCAGCAGCATGGGTTTCAATCAGCCCCAGCATTTT
CASSMGFNQPQHF
>TRBD2|18|TRBJ2-2|few|TRBV4-3
TGCGCCAGCAGCCAAGATAGCCTAGCGGGATTGTTGATCGGGGAGCTGTTTTTT
CASSQDSLAGLLIGELFF
>NA|14|TRBJ2-2|few|TRBV5-8
TGTGCCAGCAGCCAGGGGCCTTTCACCGGGGAGCTGTTTTTT
CASSQGPFTGELFF
>TRBD2|18|TRBJ2-3|NA|TRBV5-1
TGCGCCAGCAGCTTGGTGCGGACTAGCGGGGGAAGCACAGATACGCAGTATTTT
CASSLVRTSGGSTDTQYF
>NA|19|TRBJ2-6|NA|TRBV28
TGTGCCAGCAGTTTAATGCGGGCGAAAAGCCGCTCTGGGGCCAACGTCCTGACTTTC
CASSLMRAKSRSGANVLTF
>TRBD2|15|TRBJ2-3|few|TRBV15
TGTGCCACCAGCGAAGCTAGCGGTACCACAGATACGCAGTATTTT
CATSEASGTTDTQYF
>TRBD2|23|TRBJ2-7|NA|TRBV11-1
TGTGCCAGCAGCTTAGCGGGACTCCGAAGACTAGCGGGAGGCCCACTAACCCTATACGAGCAGTACTTC
CASSLAGLRRLAGGPLTLYEQYF
>TRBD2|15|TRBJ2-1|NA|TRBV4-3
TGCGCCAGCAGCCAAGGAGGGGCGGGAGTGTATGAGCAGTTCTTC
CASSQGGAGVYEQFF
>TRBD2|15|TRBJ2-7|NA|TRBV6-5
TGTGCCAGCAGTTACTCAGGGACTAGCGGATACGAGCAGTACTTC
CASSYSGTSGYEQYF
>TRBD1|15|TRBJ2-1|NA|TRBV20-1
TGCAGTGCTAGGGCAAACAGGGGCCCCTACAATGAGCAGTTCTTC
CSARANRGPYNEQFF
>NA|16|TRBJ2-5|few|TRBV7-9
TGTGCCAGCAGCTTAGGGGGTCGGGCAGACGAAGAGACCCAGTACTTC
CASSLGGRADEETQYF
>TRBD2|17|TRBJ2-3|NA|TRBV5-1
TGCGCCAGCAGCTTGGATCCAGCGGGAGGGGGCACAGATACGCAGTATTTT
CASSLDPAGGGTDTQYF
>NA|16|TRBJ2-1|NA|TRBV5-6
TGTGCCAGCAGGCTCTGGGGGGCCGGCCCATACAATGAGCAGTTCTTC
CASRLWGAGPYNEQFF
>NA|13|TRBJ2-3|many|TRBV5-1
TGCGCCAGCAAGGGTCCGAGCACAGATACGCAGTATTTT
CASKGPSTDTQYF
>TRBD1|16|TRBJ2-5|NA|TRBV12-3/TRBV12-4
TGTGCCAGCAGTCCCCCGGACAGGGGGCGCGGAGAGACCCAGTACTTC
CASSPPDRGRGETQYF
>NA|13|TRBJ2-1|few|TRBV29-1
TGCAGCTCTCGGGGGAGAAGCTACAATGAGCAGTTCTTC
CSSRGRSYNEQFF
>TRBD2|13|TRBJ2-1|NA|TRBV4-2
TGTGCCAGTAATAGCGGGAATAGCGGTGAGCAGTTCTTC
CASNSGNSGEQFF
>NA|12|TRBJ2-1|many|TRBV11-2
TGTGCCAGCAGCGCTGAGTGGGTTGAGCAGTTCTTC
CASSAEWVEQFF